This TCR beta chain was obtained from a study of T-cell memory formation after mild COVID-19. For the study at large: TCR clusters were mostly confined to one donor each.

The germline V gene encodes CDR1 SGHDN and CDR2 FVKESK. The CDR3 loop spans 17 amino acids. Trimming pared 0 bases from V and 0 bases from J, leaving 13 bases between. TCRdb processed the 5' RACE reads anew with MiXCR; each CDR3 protein has one entry. Of a few hundred thousand distinct CDR3 sequences in the sample, about 13% are singletons; the top ten hold around 20%. On this clonotype itself: No antigen is known for it.

Findings and limits, study-wide: Contracting clones from day 15 to 85 had balanced CD4/CD8; later expanders favoured CD4+.

The rearrangement links TRBV14 to TRBJ2-3; D possibly matches TRBD1 or TRBD2 (6 bases each). This TCR derives from a young man who had mild COVID-19 (a few samples of this study predate the infection). Cell type and time point are not known. Sequencing was performed on PBMCs or a T cell subset sorted from them (not recorded which). CDR3 DNA: TGTGCCAGCAGCCAAGAAACGGGGGCAGCTAGCACAGATACGCAGTATTTT. Encoded protein: CASSQETGAASTDTQYF. Full variable domain (remainder filled in from reference TRBV14 and TRBJ2-3): EAGVTQFPSHSVIEKGQTVTLRCDPISGHDNLYWYRRVMGKEIKFLLHFVKESKQDESGMPNNRFLAERTGGTYSTLKVQPAELEDSGVYFCASSQETGAASTDTQYFGPGTRLTVL.